The 26 T cell receptor beta chains below come from one sample, sequenced in a study of T cell repertoires in cytomegalovirus infection. Using its own MiXCR run on the reads, TCRdb lists one record per CDR3 protein. The table shows more than 85,000 distinct CDR3 sequences, with about 22% occurring only once. Specimen: CD8+ T cells from PBMCs. The source of these receptors is a human donor in good health (CMV status not recorded). Some clones in this sample may be carry-over from other donors' samples.

This clonotype was seen repeatedly, ten times or more. The chain combines TRBV11-2 with TRBJ2-1; 11 positions agree with TRBD2. V shed 5 bases, J shed 7 bases, and the junction held 7 bases outside the gene matches. Germline V gene data show CDR1 as SGHAT and CDR2 as FQNNGV. CDR3 size: 15 residues. The CDR3 DNA sequence: TGTGCCAGCAGCCTGGGACTAGCGGACGGGAATGAGCAGTTCTTC. Residues: CASSLGLADGNEQFF.

The chain combines TRBV7-2 with TRBJ2-5; D gene ambiguous. Trimming left V 4 bases short and J 1 base short, with 13 bases between. Germline V gives CDR1 SGHTA, CDR2 FQGNSA. The CDR3 is 15 amino acids. CDR3 in DNA: TGTGCCAGCAGCTCCTGGGCTGTCCCCCAAGAGACCCAGTACTTC. It specifies CASSSWAVPQETQYF.

This clonotype has at least ten counts. The J gene is TRBJ2-2, the V gene TRBV28; D not resolved. V shed 5 bases and J shed 4 bases, with 20 bases lying between them. CDR1 and CDR2 from the germline V gene are MDHEN and SYDVKM. This CDR3 is 17 amino acids long. This CDR3 is CASSQTSRLPITGELFF. The CDR3 DNA sequence: TGTGCCAGCAGTCAGACGTCCCGCCTCCCGATCACCGGGGAGCTGTTTTTT.

This clonotype appeared a few times. CDR3 sequence (DNA): TGTGCCAGCAGCCCATGGGACTCCTACGAGCAGTACTTC. Amino acids: CASSPWDSYEQYF. The rearrangement uses TRBV7-2 and TRBJ2-7, with D unclear. Germline lookup yields CDR1 SGHTA and CDR2 FQGNSA. This CDR3 is 13 amino acids long. Deletions cut 5 bases from V and 0 bases from J, with 8 bases between.

This chain connects TRBV19 to TRBJ1-3; D is undetermined. CDR1 is LNHDA, CDR2 SQIVND, per germline (reference sequence). The CDR3 consists of 10 residues. V was cut by 8 bases and J by 3 bases, with 2 bases left in between. The CDR3 DNA reads TGTGCCAGTGTTGGAAACACCATATATTTT. This gives the protein CASVGNTIYF.

The V call is TRBV18, the J call TRBJ2-7; 7 bases line up with TRBD1. Germline CDR1 is KGHSH and CDR2 is LQKENI. The CDR3 spans 16 residues. V gave up 2 bases and J gave up 5 bases; unmatched junction bases: 12. The CDR3 bases are TGTGCCAGCTCACCAGATATTGGACAGGATCAGCACGAGCAGTACTTC. The encoded protein is CASSPDIGQDQHEQYF.

V gene TRBV7-6 combines with J gene TRBJ1-2, with D possibly being TRBD1 (5 bases). Trimming cost V 5 bases and J 0 bases, with 16 bases left between them. CDR3 length: 16 residues. Germline V gene sequence: CDR1 SGHVS, CDR2 FNYEAQ. CDR3 nucleotide sequence: TGTGCCAGCAGCCCTATAATCGGGACGTCTAACTATGGCTACACCTTC. It encodes CASSPIIGTSNYGYTF.

This clonotype has ten or more counts. This sequence joins TRBV7-9 and TRBJ2-5; the D is unclear. The V end was cut by 4 bases, the J end by 5 bases, with 14 bases between. The CDR3 length is 14 residues. Germline CDR1 SEHNR, CDR2 FQNEAQ (reference sequence). This chain's CDR3 is CASSYPGGVETQYF. CDR3 coding DNA: TGTGCCAGCAGCTACCCGGGTGGGGTCGAGACCCAGTACTTC. The full variable domain, completed using reference TRBV7-9 and TRBJ2-5, is DTGVSQNPRHKITKRGQNVTFRCDPISEHNRLYWYRQTLGQGPEFLTYFQNEAQLEKSRLLSDRFSAERPKGSFSTLEIQRTEQGDSAMYLCASSYPGGVETQYFGPGTRLLVL.

The V and J genes are TRBV11-2 and TRBJ2-7; D not resolved. Per germline, CDR1 SGHAT and CDR2 FQNNGV. Trimming left V 4 bases short and J 0 bases short, with 7 bases between. The CDR3 covers 13 residues. The CDR3 is CASSSGHSYEQYF. The CDR3, as DNA: TGTGCCAGCAGCTCTGGGCACTCCTACGAGCAGTACTTC. The complete variable domain, with remaining parts taken from reference TRBV11-2 and TRBJ2-7, reads EAGVAQSPRYKIIEKRQSVAFWCNPISGHATLYWYQQILGQGPKLLIQFQNNGVVDDSQLPKDRFSAERLKGVDSTLKIQPAKLEDSAVYLCASSSGHSYEQYFGPGTRLTVT.

This clonotype showed up many times. This chain joins TRBV14 and TRBJ2-1; possible D gene TRBD2, 5 bases. With 7 bases removed from V and 2 bases from J, the gap between germline ends came to 15 bases. CDR3 length: 15 amino acids. Germline V CDR1 and CDR2: SGHDN, FVKESK. The CDR3 region has the DNA TGTGCCAGCAAGCCGAAGGAGGATCCCTACAATGAGCAGTTCTTC. Residues: CASKPKEDPYNEQFF. Drawing the rest from reference TRBV14 and TRBJ2-1, the complete variable domain is EAGVTQFPSHSVIEKGQTVTLRCDPISGHDNLYWYRRVMGKEIKFLLHFVKESKQDESGMPNNRFLAERTGGTYSTLKVQPAELEDSGVYFCASKPKEDPYNEQFFGPGTRLTVL.

This clonotype was detected many times. The chain carries TRBV11-2 and TRBJ2-3; D unclear. The CDR3 extends over 13 amino acids. CDR1 and CDR2 (germline): SGHAT, FQNNGV. Deletions cut 4 bases from V and 11 bases from J, with 16 bases between. In DNA, the CDR3 is TGTGCCAGCAGCTCCCGCCCCGGCGACGTGCAGTATTTT. Translation gives CASSSRPGDVQYF. The variable domain in full, with the rest retrieved from reference TRBV11-2 and TRBJ2-3, is EAGVAQSPRYKIIEKRQSVAFWCNPISGHATLYWYQQILGQGPKLLIQFQNNGVVDDSQLPKDRFSAERLKGVDSTLKIQPAKLEDSAVYLCASSSRPGDVQYFGPGTRLTVL.

The genes are TRBV11-2 and TRBJ1-2; 8 nucleotides agree with TRBD1. After removal of 4 bases from V and 6 bases from J, the junction contained 7 bases not matched to a gene. This CDR3 region has 14 residues. Germline CDR1 is SGHAT and CDR2 is FQNNGV. The CDR3 sequence is CASSSSRTGHGYTF. CDR3 nucleotides: TGTGCCAGCAGCTCCTCCCGGACAGGGCATGGCTACACCTTC.

The V and J genes are TRBV24-1 and TRBJ1-5; 7 bases align to TRBD1. The CDR3 length is 15 residues. Germline lookup yields CDR1 KGHDR and CDR2 SFDVKD. The J segment lost 5 bases and the V segment lost 6 bases, leaving 9 bases of the junction unmatched. The CDR3 here is CATSPRQGGYQPQHF. As DNA, the CDR3 is TGTGCCACCAGTCCAAGACAGGGCGGGTATCAGCCCCAGCATTTT.

This clonotype was seen a handful of times. The V call is TRBV11-2, the J call TRBJ2-5; a weak D match, TRBD1 (6 bases). The germline V gene encodes CDR1 SGHAT and CDR2 FQNNGV. This CDR3 has 13 amino acids. Trimming removed 4 bases at V and 1 base at J, with 7 bases between. CDR3 residues: CASSSDSQETQYF. CDR3 DNA sequence: TGTGCCAGCAGCTCGGACAGCCAAGAGACCCAGTACTTC. Filled out from reference TRBV11-2 and TRBJ2-5, the complete variable domain reads EAGVAQSPRYKIIEKRQSVAFWCNPISGHATLYWYQQILGQGPKLLIQFQNNGVVDDSQLPKDRFSAERLKGVDSTLKIQPAKLEDSAVYLCASSSDSQETQYFGPGTRLLVL.

This rearrangement joins TRBV2 to TRBJ1-2, with 7 bases that match TRBD1. With V trimmed by 8 bases and J by 6 bases, 6 bases remained unmatched. This CDR3 spans 12 amino acids. Germline assignment: CDR1 SNHLY and CDR2 FYNNEI. The CDR3 sequence: CASLQGVDGYTF. The CDR3 nucleotides read TGTGCCAGCCTGCAGGGGGTAGATGGCTACACCTTC. Using reference TRBV2 and TRBJ1-2 for the parts outside the CDR3, the full variable domain is EPEVTQTPSHQVTQMGQEVILRCVPISNHLYFYWYRQILGQKVEFLVSFYNNEISEKSEIFDDQFSVERPDGSNFTLKIRSTKLEDSAMYFCASLQGVDGYTFGSGTRLTVV.

This clonotype was seen at least ten times. The rearrangement uses TRBV11-2 and TRBJ2-5, with TRBD2 matching 11 bases. CDR1 SGHAT and CDR2 FQNNGV come from the germline V gene. Unmatched junction bases numbered 9, after V lost 5 bases and J lost 4 bases. The CDR3 sequence is 16 residues long. The CDR3 region is CASSVSGGANRETQYF. The CDR3, as DNA: TGTGCCAGCAGCGTTAGCGGGGGGGCTAATCGAGAGACCCAGTACTTC.

This clonotype has at least ten counts. This chain uses TRBV7-2 with TRBJ1-2, with D perhaps matching TRBD1 (5 bases). Germline-derived CDR1 and CDR2 are SGHTA and FQGNSA. The CDR3 has 13 residues. The V end was cut by 1 base, the J end by 7 bases, with 10 bases between. The CDR3, as DNA: TGTGCCAGCAGCTTAGTGCAGGGCGGTGGCTACACCTTC. Translated, it gives CASSLVQGGGYTF. The full variable domain, in which reference TRBV7-2 and TRBJ1-2 provide the parts outside the CDR3, is GAGVSQSPSNKVTEKGKDVELRCDPISGHTALYWYRQSLGQGLEFLIYFQGNSAPDKSGLPSDRFSAERTGGSVSTLTIQRTQQEDSAVYLCASSLVQGGGYTFGSGTRLTVV.

Many counts were recorded for this clonotype. The V call is TRBV7-6, the J call TRBJ2-3, with TRBD2 matching 9 bases. CDR1 and CDR2 from the germline V gene are SGHVS and FNYEAQ. V dropped 1 base and J dropped 0; count of bases not matched to a gene: 5. CDR3 size: 17 residues. CDR3 sequence reads: CASSLEGGLASTDTQYF. The CDR3 bases are TGTGCCAGCAGCTTAGAGGGGGGACTAGCTAGCACAGATACGCAGTATTTT.

V usage is TRBV7-8 and J usage is TRBJ2-7; D is unresolved. The CDR3 extends over 13 amino acids. Per germline, CDR1 SGHVS and CDR2 FQNEAQ. Trimming stripped 2 bases from V and 3 bases from J, with 8 bases between. This CDR3 reads CASSLNPIYEQYF. The CDR3 nucleotides read TGTGCCAGCAGCTTAAACCCGATCTACGAGCAGTACTTC.

The genes are TRBV30 and TRBJ2-1, with D perhaps TRBD1 or TRBD2 (5 bases each). Germline CDR1 GTSNPN, CDR2 SVGIG (reference sequence). V lost 1 base, J lost 6 bases, and 16 bases lay in between. The CDR3 consists of 15 residues. In DNA form, the CDR3 reads TGTGCCTGGAGTGGGGGCCCCCAGGAGGCCAATGAGCAGTTCTTC. Protein product: CAWSGGPQEANEQFF.

The CDR3 DNA reads TGTGCCACCAGTGACCACGGGCCGTTGGGCAAAAACATTCAGTACTTC. Encoded protein: CATSDHGPLGKNIQYF. The chain joins TRBV24-1 to TRBJ2-4; D unclear. This CDR3 has 16 amino acids. Germline values: CDR1 KGHDR, CDR2 SFDVKD. Trimming stripped 4 bases from V and 3 bases from J, with 15 bases between.

In the case of this clonotype: Since a much larger clone is just one base distant, this may be a read error. The chain links TRBV7-8 to TRBJ2-1; D tentatively reads TRBD1 or TRBD2 (5 bases each). This CDR3 comprises 16 residues. CDR1 is SGHVS, CDR2 FQNEAQ, per germline. CDR3 sequence (DNA): TGTCCCAGCAGCTCCGGGACCACCCTCCTCTACAATGAGCAGTTCTTC. Amino acids: CPSSSGTTLLYNEQFF.

This clonotype came up a few times. This chain uses TRBV18 with TRBJ2-1, with 8 nucleotides matching TRBD1. Unmatched junction bases numbered 6, after V lost 6 bases and J lost 5 bases. Germline CDR1 is KGHSH and CDR2 is LQKENI. This CDR3 has 14 residues. The CDR3 reads CASSDRAKDNEQFF. CDR3 in DNA: TGTGCCAGCTCGGACAGGGCGAAGGACAATGAGCAGTTCTTC.

This clonotype has ten or more counts. This chain joins TRBV19 and TRBJ1-5; D unclear. Germline-derived CDR1 and CDR2 are LNHDA and SQIVND (reference sequence). This CDR3 spans 14 amino acids. V was pared by 3 bases and J by 6 bases, with 12 bases between. The CDR3 sequence is CASSINSSPQPQHF. The CDR3 DNA is TGTGCCAGTAGTATTAACAGCTCGCCTCAGCCCCAGCATTTT.

This chain links TRBV7-6 with TRBJ2-7; 12 bases agree with TRBD1. Looked up from germline, CDR1 is SGHVS and CDR2 is FNYEAQ. Trimming cost V 5 bases and J 5 bases; bases outside gene matches: 7. The CDR3 contains 15 residues. This CDR3 is CASSQAGTGGDEQYF. In DNA form, the CDR3 reads TGTGCCAGCAGCCAAGCCGGGACAGGGGGCGACGAGCAGTACTTC.

In this sample, this clonotype turned up many times. The rearrangement joins TRBV28 to TRBJ2-2; D possibly matches TRBD1 or TRBD2 (6 bases each). Germline V CDR1 and CDR2: MDHEN, SYDVKM. CDR3 length: 16 residues. V was cut by 4 bases and J by 3 bases, with 15 bases left in between. CDR3 DNA sequence: TGTGCCAGCAGTTCAGACGGGGGCGCGGACACCGGGGAGCTGTTTTTT. Protein product: CASSSDGGADTGELFF.